This T cell receptor beta chain was recovered during a study of CD8 T cells in Susac syndrome. Random hexamers served to reverse transcribe roughly 0.5 to 1 ug RNA. The immunoSEQ assay covered 54 Vbeta and 13 Jbeta segments for CDR3. TCRdb re-called the immunoSEQ multiplex PCR reads with MiXCR, one entry per CDR3 protein. The profile shows under 550,000 distinct CDR3 sequences, approximately 85% of them singletons. CD8+ and CD4+ T cells taken from blood had their TCR beta sequenced. Multiple sclerosis controls were treatment-naive patients with stable or active relapsing-remitting disease. Negative isolation was used for CD8+ and CD4+ T cells and FACS enrichment for TEMRA cells. Germline loops: CDR1 MNHEY, CDR2 SMNVEV (reference sequence). The V and J ends lost 2 bases and 4 bases, in that order; junction bases with no gene match: 11. There are 17 residues in the CDR3.

This receptor was obtained from a human donor with multiple sclerosis. Sequencing input: CD8+ T cells from PBMCs. The rearrangement uses TRBV27 and TRBJ1-5; 7 bases fit TRBD1. The CDR3 sequence: CASSLIWAGGTNQPQHF. For the CDR3, the DNA is TGTGCCAGCAGTTTAATTTGGGCAGGGGGTACTAATCAGCCCCAGCATTTT.